The TCR beta chain under discussion was sequenced for a study of blood T cell repertoires in COVID-19. Method: immunoSEQ multiplex PCR; TCRdb's copy keeps in-frame clones and lacks some. The table records roughly 280,000 clones, around 90% of them present only once. The CDR3 loop spans 14 amino acids. CDR1 GTSNPN and CDR2 SVGIG come from the germline V gene (reference sequence). V was trimmed by 1 base and J by 0 bases, leaving 7 bases between them. The chain is built from TRBV30 and TRBJ1-5, with TRBD1 as a possible D gene (6 bases). The receptor was derived from a woman between 45 and 60 years old who had recovered from COVID-19. Sequenced: peripheral blood. This CDR3 reads CAWSGDTSNQPQHF. The CDR3 DNA reads as TGTGCCTGGAGTGGGGACACTAGCAATCAGCCCCAGCATTTT.